This T cell receptor (beta chain) was found in a study of T-cell reconstitution after alpha-beta-depleted transplantation in children. Using unique molecular identifiers, the investigators prepared the TCRbeta library. One entry per CDR3 protein results from TCRdb running MiXCR on the PCR reads. The sample includes just over 200,000 distinct CDR3 sequences, around 8.4% of them seen just once. Study observations and caveats: Newly generated T cells supplied most T-cell counts and diversity one year post-transplant. Diversity of TCRbeta at day 60 was high in some patients, arising from surviving recipient T cells and thymic progenitors. Alpha-beta T cells present about two months after transplant were reported to originate from several hundred expanded graft clones.

This clonotype came up a few times. Antigen: not known. This specimen was PBMCs, mostly from graft donor cells, taken 360 days after TCRalphabeta/CD19-depleted stem cell transplant. This TCR was sampled from a male patient between 2 and 9 years old who had a stem cell transplant for acute myeloid leukemia, so the T cells may come from the graft donor.

CDR3 loop: CASSLSRMNNEQFF. The CDR3 DNA sequence: TGCGCCAGCAGCTTGAGTCGGATGAACAATGAGCAGTTCTTC. The chain links TRBV5-1 to TRBJ2-1; D not certain. The V and J ends lost 1 base and 5 bases respectively, with 10 bases between them. This CDR3 region has 14 residues. Germline V CDR1 and CDR2: SGHRS, YFSETQ.